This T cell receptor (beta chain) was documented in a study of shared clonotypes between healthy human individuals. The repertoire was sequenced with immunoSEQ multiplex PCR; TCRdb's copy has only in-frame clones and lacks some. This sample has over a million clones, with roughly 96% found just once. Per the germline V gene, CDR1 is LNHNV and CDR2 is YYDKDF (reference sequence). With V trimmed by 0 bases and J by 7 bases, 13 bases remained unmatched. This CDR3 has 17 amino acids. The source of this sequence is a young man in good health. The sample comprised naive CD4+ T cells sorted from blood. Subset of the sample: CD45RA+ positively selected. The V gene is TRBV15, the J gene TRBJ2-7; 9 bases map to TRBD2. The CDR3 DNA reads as TGTGCCACCAGCAGAGAGGGTGGGCGGCTAGCGGGACGGGAGCAGTACTTC. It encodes CATSREGGRLAGREQYF.